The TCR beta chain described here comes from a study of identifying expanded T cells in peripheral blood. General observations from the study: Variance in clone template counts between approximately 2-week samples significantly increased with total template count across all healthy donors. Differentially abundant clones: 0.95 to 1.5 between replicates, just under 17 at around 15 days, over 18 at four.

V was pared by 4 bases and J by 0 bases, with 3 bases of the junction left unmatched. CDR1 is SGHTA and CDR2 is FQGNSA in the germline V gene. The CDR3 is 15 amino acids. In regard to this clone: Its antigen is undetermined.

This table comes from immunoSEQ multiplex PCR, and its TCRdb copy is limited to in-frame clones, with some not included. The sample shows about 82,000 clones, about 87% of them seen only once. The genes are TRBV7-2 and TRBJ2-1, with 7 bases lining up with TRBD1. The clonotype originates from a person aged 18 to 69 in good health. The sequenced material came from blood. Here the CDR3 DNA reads TGTGCCAGCAGCTCGGGACAGCCCTCCTACAATGAGCAGTTCTTC. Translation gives CASSSGQPSYNEQFF.